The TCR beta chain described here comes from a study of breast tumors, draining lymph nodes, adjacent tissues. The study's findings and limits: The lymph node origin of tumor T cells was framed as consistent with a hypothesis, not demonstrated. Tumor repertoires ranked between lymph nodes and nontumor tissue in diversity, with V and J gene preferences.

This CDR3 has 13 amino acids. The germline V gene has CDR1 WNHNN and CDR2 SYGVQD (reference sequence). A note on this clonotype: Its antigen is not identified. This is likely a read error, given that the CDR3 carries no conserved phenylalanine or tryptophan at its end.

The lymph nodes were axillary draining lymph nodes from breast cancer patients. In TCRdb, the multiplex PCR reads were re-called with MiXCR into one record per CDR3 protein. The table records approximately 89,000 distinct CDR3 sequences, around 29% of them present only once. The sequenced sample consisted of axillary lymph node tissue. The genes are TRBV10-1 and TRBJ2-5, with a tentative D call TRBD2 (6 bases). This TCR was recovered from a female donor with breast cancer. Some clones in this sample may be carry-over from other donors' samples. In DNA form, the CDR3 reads TGCACCAGCAGCTATGGAGCGGGCGAGACCCAGTACTCC. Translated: CTSSYGAGETQYS.